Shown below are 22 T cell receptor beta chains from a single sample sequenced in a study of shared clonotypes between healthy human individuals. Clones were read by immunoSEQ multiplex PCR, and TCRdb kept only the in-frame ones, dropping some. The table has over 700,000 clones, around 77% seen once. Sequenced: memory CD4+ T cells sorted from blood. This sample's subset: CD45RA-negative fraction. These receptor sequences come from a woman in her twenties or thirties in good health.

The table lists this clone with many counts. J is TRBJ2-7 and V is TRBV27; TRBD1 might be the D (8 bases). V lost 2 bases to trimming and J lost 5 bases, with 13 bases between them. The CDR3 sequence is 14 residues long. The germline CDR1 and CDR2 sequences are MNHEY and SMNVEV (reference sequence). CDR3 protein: CASSLGQGGHEQYF. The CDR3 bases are TGTGCCAGCAGTTTAGGACAGGGAGGGCACGAGCAGTACTTC.

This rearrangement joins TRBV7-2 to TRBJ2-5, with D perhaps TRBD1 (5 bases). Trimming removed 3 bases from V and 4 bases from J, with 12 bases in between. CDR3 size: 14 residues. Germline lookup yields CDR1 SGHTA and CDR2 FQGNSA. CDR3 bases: TGTGCCAGCAGCTTGCAGGGAATGGGAGAGACCCAGTACTTC. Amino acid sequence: CASSLQGMGETQYF.

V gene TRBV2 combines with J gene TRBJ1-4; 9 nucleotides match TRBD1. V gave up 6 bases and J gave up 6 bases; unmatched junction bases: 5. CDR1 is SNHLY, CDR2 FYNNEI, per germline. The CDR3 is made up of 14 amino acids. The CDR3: CASRGGQGYEKLFF. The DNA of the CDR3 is TGTGCCAGCAGAGGGGGACAGGGTTATGAAAAACTGTTTTTT.

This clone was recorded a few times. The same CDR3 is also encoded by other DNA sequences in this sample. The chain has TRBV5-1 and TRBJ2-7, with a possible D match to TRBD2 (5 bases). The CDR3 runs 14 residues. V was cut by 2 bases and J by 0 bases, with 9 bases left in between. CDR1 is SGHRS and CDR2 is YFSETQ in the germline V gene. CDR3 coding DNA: TGCGCCAGCAGCTTTGAGCGGTCCTCCTACGAGCAGTACTTC. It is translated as CASSFERSSYEQYF.

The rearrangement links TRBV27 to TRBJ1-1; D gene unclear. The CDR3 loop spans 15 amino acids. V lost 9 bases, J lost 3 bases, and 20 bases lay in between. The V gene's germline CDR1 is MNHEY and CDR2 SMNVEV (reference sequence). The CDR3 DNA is TGTGCCAGGACGGCAGGCTCCTCAAACTACACTGAAGCTTTCTTT. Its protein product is CARTAGSSNYTEAFF.

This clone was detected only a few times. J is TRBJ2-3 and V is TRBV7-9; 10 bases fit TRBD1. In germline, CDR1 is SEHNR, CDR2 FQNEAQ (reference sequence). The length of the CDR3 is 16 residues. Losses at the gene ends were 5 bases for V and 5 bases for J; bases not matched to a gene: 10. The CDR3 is CASSPRDRGSQDTQYF. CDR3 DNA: TGTGCCAGCAGCCCCCGGGACAGGGGATCTCAAGATACGCAGTATTTT.

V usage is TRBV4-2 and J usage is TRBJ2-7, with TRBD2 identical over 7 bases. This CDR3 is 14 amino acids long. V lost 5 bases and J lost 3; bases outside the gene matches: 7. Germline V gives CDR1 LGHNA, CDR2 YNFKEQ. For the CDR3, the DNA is TGTGCCAGCAGCGGGGGAGGGCTAATCTACGAGCAGTACTTC. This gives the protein CASSGGGLIYEQYF.

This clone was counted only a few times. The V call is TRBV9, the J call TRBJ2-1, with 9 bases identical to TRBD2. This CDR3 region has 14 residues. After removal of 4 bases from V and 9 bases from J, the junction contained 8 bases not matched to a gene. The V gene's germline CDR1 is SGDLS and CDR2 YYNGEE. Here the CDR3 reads CASSTRTSVSEQFF. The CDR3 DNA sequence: TGTGCCAGCAGCACCCGGACTAGCGTAAGTGAGCAGTTCTTC.

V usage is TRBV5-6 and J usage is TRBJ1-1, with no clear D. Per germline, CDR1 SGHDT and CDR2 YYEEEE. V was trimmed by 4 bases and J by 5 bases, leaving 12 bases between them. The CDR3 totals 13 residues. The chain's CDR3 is CASSQMAGTEAFF. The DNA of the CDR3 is TGTGCCAGCAGCCAAATGGCGGGGACTGAAGCTTTCTTT. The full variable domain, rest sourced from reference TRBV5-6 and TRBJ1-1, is DAGVTQSPTHLIKTRGQQVTLRCSPKSGHDTVSWYQQALGQGPQFIFQYYEEEERQRGNFPDRFSGHQFPNYSSELNVNALLLGDSALYLCASSQMAGTEAFFGQGTRLTVV.

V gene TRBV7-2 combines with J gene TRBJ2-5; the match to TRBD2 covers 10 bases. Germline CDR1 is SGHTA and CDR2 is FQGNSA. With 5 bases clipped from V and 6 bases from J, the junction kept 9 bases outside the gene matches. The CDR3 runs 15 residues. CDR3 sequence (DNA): TGTGCCAGCAGCCCCGGACTAGCGGAGGGGAAGACCCAGTACTTC. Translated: CASSPGLAEGKTQYF.

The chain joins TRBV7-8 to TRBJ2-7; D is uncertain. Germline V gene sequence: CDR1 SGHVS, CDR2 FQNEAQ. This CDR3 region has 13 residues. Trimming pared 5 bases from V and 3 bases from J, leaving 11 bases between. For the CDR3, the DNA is TGTGCCAGCAGCCCCGCGACTGGCTACGAGCAGTACTTC. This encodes CASSPATGYEQYF. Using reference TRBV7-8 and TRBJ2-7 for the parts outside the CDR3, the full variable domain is GAGVSQSPRYKVAKRGQDVALRCDPISGHVSLFWYQQALGQGPEFLTYFQNEAQLDKSGLPSDRFFAERPEGSVSTLKIQRTQQEDSAVYLCASSPATGYEQYFGPGTRLTVT.

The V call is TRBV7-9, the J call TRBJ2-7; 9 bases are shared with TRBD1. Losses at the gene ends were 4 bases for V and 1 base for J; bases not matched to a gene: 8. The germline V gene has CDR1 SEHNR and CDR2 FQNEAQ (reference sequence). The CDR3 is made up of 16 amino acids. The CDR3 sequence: CASSWIDRGISYEQYF. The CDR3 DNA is TGTGCCAGCAGCTGGATAGACAGGGGGATTTCCTACGAGCAGTACTTC.

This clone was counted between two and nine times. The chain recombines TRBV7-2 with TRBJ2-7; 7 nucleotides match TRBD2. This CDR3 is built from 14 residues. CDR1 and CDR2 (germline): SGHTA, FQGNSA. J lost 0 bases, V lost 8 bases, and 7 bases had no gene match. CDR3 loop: CASHLQRDSYEQYF. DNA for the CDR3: TGTGCCAGCCATCTCCAGCGGGACTCCTACGAGCAGTACTTC.

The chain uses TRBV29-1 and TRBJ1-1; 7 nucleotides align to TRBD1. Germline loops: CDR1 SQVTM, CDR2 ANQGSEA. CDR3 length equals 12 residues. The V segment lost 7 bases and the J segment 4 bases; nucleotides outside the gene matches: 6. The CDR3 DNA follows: TGCAGCGGAGACAGGGACGGCACTGAAGCTTTCTTT. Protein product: CSGDRDGTEAFF.

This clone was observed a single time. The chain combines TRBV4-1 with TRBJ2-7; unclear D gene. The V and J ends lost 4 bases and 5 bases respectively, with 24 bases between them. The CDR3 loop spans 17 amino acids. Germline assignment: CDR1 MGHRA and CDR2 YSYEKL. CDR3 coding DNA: TGCGCCAGCAGCCCCTCCGGGTGGCAGACCCAGACACACGAGCAGTACTTC. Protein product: CASSPSGWQTQTHEQYF.

The CDR3 reads CASSLARQGDLGYTF. The CDR3 nucleotides are TGTGCCAGCAGTTTAGCGAGACAGGGTGACCTGGGCTACACCTTC. V is TRBV28 and J is TRBJ1-2; 7 bases fit TRBD1. The ends lost 2 bases at V and 8 bases at J; junction bases unmatched: 11. Germline CDR1 MDHEN, CDR2 SYDVKM. The CDR3 length is 15 residues.

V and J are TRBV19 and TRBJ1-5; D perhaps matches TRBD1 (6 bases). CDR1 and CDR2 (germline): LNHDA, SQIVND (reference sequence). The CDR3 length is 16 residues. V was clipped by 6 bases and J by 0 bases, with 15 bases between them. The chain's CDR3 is CASRSGGLYSNQPQHF. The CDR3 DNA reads TGTGCCAGTAGATCGGGGGGGCTCTATAGCAATCAGCCCCAGCATTTT.

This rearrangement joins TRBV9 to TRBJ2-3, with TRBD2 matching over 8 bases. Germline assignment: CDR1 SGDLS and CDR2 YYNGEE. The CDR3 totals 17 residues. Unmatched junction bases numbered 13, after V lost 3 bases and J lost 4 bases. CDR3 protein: CASSARKGWREADTQYF. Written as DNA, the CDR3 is TGTGCCAGCAGCGCCCGGAAGGGGTGGCGGGAGGCAGATACGCAGTATTTT.

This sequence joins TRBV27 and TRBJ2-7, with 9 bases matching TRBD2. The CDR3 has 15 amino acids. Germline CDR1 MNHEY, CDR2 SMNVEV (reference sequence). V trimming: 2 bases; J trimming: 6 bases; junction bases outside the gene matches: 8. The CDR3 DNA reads TGTGCCAGCAGTTTAATAGCGGGAGCATCGGTCGAGCAGTACTTC. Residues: CASSLIAGASVEQYF.

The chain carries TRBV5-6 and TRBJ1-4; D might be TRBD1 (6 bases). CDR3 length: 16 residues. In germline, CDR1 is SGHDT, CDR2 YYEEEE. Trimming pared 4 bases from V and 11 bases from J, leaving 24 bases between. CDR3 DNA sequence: TGTGCCAGCAGCCTCATGGGGTCAGGGGAGGTCCCGAAACTGTTTTTT. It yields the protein CASSLMGSGEVPKLFF.

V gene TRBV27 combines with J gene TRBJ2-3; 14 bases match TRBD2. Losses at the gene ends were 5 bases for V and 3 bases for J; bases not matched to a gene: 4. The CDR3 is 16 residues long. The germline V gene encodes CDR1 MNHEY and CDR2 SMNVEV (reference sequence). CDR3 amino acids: CASSGTSGGITDTQYF. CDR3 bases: TGTGCCAGCAGTGGGACTAGCGGGGGTATTACAGATACGCAGTATTTT.

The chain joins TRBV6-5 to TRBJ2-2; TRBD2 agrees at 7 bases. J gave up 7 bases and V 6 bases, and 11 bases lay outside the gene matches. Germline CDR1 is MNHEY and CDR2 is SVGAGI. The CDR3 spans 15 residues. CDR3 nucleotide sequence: TGTGCCAGCAGAGAGAGCGGGGCAGGTGGCGGGGAGCTGTTTTTT. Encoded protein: CASRESGAGGGELFF.